The entry below gives a single T cell receptor beta chain sequence along with its context. PCR primers comprised 60 Vbeta and 13 Jbeta primers. Profiling relied on immunoSEQ multiplex PCR, and the TCRdb table lists in-frame clones only, not all of them. The sample includes 100,000 or so clones, 78% of them seen just once. Germline assignment: CDR1 LGHNA and CDR2 YNFKEQ. This CDR3 is 15 amino acids long. V lost 3 bases to trimming and J lost 2 bases; unmatched junction nucleotides: 6. The sample is drawn from a study of cytomegalovirus exposure and HLA in healthy donors. Sequencing was carried out using PBMCs. This clonotype was obtained from a middle-aged woman in good health and CMV-seropositive. This chain joins TRBV4-2 and TRBJ1-2; TRBD1 agrees at 7 bases. The CDR3 region is CASSQGGQTNYGYTF. As DNA, the CDR3 is TGTGCCAGCAGCCAGGGGGGACAGACGAACTATGGCTACACCTTC.